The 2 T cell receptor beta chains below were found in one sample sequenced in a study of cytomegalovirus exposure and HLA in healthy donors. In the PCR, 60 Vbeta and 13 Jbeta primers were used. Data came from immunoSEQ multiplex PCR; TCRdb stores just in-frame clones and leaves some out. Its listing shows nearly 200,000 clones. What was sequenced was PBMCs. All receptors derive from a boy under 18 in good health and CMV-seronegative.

Here the CDR3 DNA reads TGTGCCACCACTCTAGGGGCTAACACTGAAGCTTTCTTT. Its translation: CATTLGANTEAFF. V usage is TRBV19 and J usage is TRBJ1-1; perhaps TRBD1 as D (5 bases). The germline V and J ends were trimmed by 10 bases and 2 bases, with 14 bases remaining between them. The germline gives CDR1 LNHDA, CDR2 SQIVND (reference sequence). This CDR3 comprises 13 residues. Looking up the rest from reference TRBV19 and TRBJ1-1 gives the full variable domain: DGGITQSPKYLFRKEGQNVTLSCEQNLNHDAMYWYRQDPGQGLRLIYYSQIVNDFQKGDIAEGYSVSREKKESFPLTVTSAQKNPTAFYLCATTLGANTEAFFGQGTRLTVV.

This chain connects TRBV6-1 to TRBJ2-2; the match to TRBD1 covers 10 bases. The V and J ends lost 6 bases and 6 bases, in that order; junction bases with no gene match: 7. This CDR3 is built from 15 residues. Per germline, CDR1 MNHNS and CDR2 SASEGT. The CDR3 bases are TGTGCCAGCAGGGGGCGGGGACAGGGGCCCGGGGAGCTGTTTTTT. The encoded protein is CASRGRGQGPGELFF.